This T cell receptor (beta chain) was profiled in a study of blood T cell repertoires in COVID-19. Study summary: Donors in the United States, Italy and Spain gave samples during acute or convalescent COVID-19. Nucleic acid was either cDNA or gDNA, and it came from T cells, B-cell-depleted T cells, or PBMCs.

V shed 3 bases and J 3 bases; nucleotides not matched to a gene: 4. Germline assignment: CDR1 SGDLS and CDR2 YYNGEE. The CDR3 is made up of 14 amino acids. Study processing details: Reference gene primer amplification in the assay estimated nucleated cell counts. Some clones are missing from TCRdb's copy, which holds only in-frame ones; the method was immunoSEQ multiplex PCR. Clone size and V and J calls were adopted from that table, with D and trimming inferred from the DNA. The sample records some 270,000 clones, 70% to 90% being singletons. V and J are TRBV9 and TRBJ1-2, with 8 positions matching TRBD1. This clonotype originated in a woman in her seventies with acute or convalescent COVID-19. Material for sequencing was peripheral blood. CDR3: CASSGSTGDYGYTF. DNA of the CDR3: TGTGCCAGCAGCGGGTCGACAGGGGACTATGGCTACACCTTC.